This T cell receptor (beta chain) was sequenced for a study of Ad26.COV2.S vaccination and SARS-CoV-2 variants. Treatment noted: approximately 18 received Ad26.COV2.S at low or high dose, single or two shots; roughly five received placebo; per-sample allocation not given. Sample collection was performed on day 63 after the first vaccine or placebo injection. This clone was observed a single time. Germline V gives CDR1 KGHSH, CDR2 LQKENI. CDR3 length: 17 residues. V was pared by 2 bases and J by 0 bases, with 16 bases between. TCRdb's table, derived via immunoSEQ multiplex PCR, lists solely in-frame clones and lacks some. The data show about 350,000 clones, 75% to 90% seen once.

The source was peripheral blood, collected in a trial of Ad26.COV2.S vaccine versus placebo. This sequence was found in a person aged 18-60 years who received the Ad26.COV2.S COVID-19 vaccine or a placebo. The rearrangement links TRBV18 to TRBJ1-2; D is unresolved. The CDR3 DNA follows: TGTGCCAGCTCACCAGTCGTTACAGAAGTCGCTAACTATGGCTACACCTTC. As protein: CASSPVVTEVANYGYTF.